What follows is one T cell receptor (beta chain) and its context. Trimming pared 0 bases from V and 4 bases from J, leaving 7 bases between. The CDR3 is 13 amino acids. The germline gives CDR1 SGHAT, CDR2 FQNNGV. The data were obtained in a study of PD-1 blockade in classical Hodgkin lymphoma. Clones were read by immunoSEQ multiplex PCR, and TCRdb kept only the in-frame ones, dropping some. The sample records some 90,000 clones, under 85% being singletons. Specified time point: cycle 4 day 1 (C4D1), after 6 weeks of nivolumab. Patients all relapsed after autologous stem cell transplantation, and there was variation in brentuximab vedotin exposure. Patients showed best responses of complete response, partial response or progressive disease.

The material was peripheral blood mononuclear cells (PBMCs), obtained before the fourth cycle of nivolumab. The genes are TRBV11-2 and TRBJ2-7; possible D gene TRBD2, 5 bases. This TCR derives from a human donor with classical Hodgkin lymphoma. The CDR3 sequence is CASSLDGIYEQYF. CDR3 sequence (DNA): TGTGCCAGCAGCTTAGACGGGATTTACGAGCAGTACTTC.